The clone carrying this TCR beta chain was detected once. Under the authors' procedure: Quality scores were absent from the junction-only immunoSEQ sequences, so filtering differed. Sequenced by immunoSEQ multiplex PCR; TCRdb stores in-frame clones only, minus some. V and J calls and clone size come straight from that table; D and trimming were deduced from the DNA. The repertoire holds 1,400,000 or so clones, with about 98.5% as singletons. The data derive from a study of shared clonotypes between healthy human individuals. There are 18 residues in the CDR3. The germline gives CDR1 SQVTM, CDR2 ANQGSEA. Trimming took 4 bases from V and 1 from J, leaving 23 bases between them.

Input material: naive CD4+ T cells sorted from blood. Subset indicated: CD45RA+ positively selected. The chain has TRBV29-1 and TRBJ2-1; D gene uncertain. This receptor was identified in a man aged 30 to 39 in good health. CDR3 coding DNA: TGCAGCGTTGGAGCTAGGCCGAAGGTCTTCGGGTCCTACAATGAGCAGTTCTTC. The encoded protein is CSVGARPKVFGSYNEQFF.